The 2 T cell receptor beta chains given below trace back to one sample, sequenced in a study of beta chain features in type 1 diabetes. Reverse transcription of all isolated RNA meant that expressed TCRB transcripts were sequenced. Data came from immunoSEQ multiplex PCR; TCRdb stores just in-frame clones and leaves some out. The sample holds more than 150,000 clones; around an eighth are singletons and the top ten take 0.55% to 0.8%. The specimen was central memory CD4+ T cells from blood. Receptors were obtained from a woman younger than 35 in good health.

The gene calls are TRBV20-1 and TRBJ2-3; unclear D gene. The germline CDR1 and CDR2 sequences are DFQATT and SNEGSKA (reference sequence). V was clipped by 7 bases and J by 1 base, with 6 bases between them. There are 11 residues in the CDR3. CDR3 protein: CSVPRTDTQYF. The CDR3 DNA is TGCAGTGTCCCTCGCACAGATACGCAGTATTTT.

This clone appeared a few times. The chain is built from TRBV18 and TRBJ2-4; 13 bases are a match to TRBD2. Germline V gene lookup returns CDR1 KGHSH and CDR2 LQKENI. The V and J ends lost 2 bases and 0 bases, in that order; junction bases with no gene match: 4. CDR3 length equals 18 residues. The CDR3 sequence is CASSPSGLAGLAKNIQYF. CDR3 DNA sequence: TGTGCCAGCTCACCATCGGGACTAGCGGGACTAGCCAAAAACATTCAGTACTTC.